This section outlines one T cell receptor (beta chain) sequence together with its context. This sample is drawn from a study of CD8+ T cells in alopecia areata. Study summary: Oral tofacitinib, 5 to 10 mg twice daily, was given in an open-label trial.

Isolated RNA was reverse transcribed into cDNA used as the sequencing template. Assay: immunoSEQ multiplex PCR; the TCRdb copy retains only in-frame clones and omits some. The data show under 300,000 clones, with roughly 69% seen just once and 0.95% to 1.5% held by the top ten. With 0 bases removed from V and 3 bases from J, the gap between germline ends came to 6 bases. The CDR3 sequence is 13 residues long. Germline CDR1 and CDR2: MGHRA and YSYEKL. Cell sorting was applied to PBMCs, and CD4+ and CD8+ T cells were collected. V is TRBV4-1 and J is TRBJ2-7; no definite D call. This receptor was obtained from a human donor with alopecia areata. Sample: CD4+ T cells sorted from blood, taken at week 0. This CDR3 reads CASSQEKRYEQYF. The CDR3 DNA is TGCGCCAGCAGCCAAGAGAAGCGCTACGAGCAGTACTTC.